Reported below is one TCR beta chain. The data derive from a study of blood T cell repertoires in COVID-19. The CDR3 spans 13 residues. Between the trimmed V and J ends, which lost 4 bases and 2 bases, there was a span of 8 bases. Looked up from germline, CDR1 is LGHDT and CDR2 is YNNKEL (reference sequence). Sequencing was performed with immunoSEQ multiplex PCR; in TCRdb, only in-frame clones are kept and a portion is missing. This table has tens of thousands of clones, around four fifths appearing once. This sequence was found in a man between 65 and 79 years old with acute or convalescent COVID-19. Sequenced sample: peripheral blood. This chain links TRBV3-1 (or the pseudogene TRBV3-2) with TRBJ1-2, with D unresolved. CDR3 sequence reads: CASSPSGNYGYTF. CDR3 in DNA: TGTGCCAGCAGCCCCTCCGGGAACTATGGCTACACCTTC.